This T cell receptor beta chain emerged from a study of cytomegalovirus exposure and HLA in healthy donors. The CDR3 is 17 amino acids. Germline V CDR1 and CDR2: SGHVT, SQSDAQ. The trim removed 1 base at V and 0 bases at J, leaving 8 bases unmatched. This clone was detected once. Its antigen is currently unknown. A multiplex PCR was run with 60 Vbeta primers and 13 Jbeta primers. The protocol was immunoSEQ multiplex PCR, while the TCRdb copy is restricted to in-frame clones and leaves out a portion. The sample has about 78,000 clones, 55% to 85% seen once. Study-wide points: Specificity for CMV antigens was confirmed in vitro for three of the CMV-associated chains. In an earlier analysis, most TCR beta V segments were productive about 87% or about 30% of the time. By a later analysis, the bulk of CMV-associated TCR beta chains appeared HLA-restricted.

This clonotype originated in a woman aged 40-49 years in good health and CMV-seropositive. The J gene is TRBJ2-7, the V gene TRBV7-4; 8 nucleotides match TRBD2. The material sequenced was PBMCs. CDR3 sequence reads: CASSLEREGPSSYEQYF. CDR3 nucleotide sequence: TGTGCCAGCAGCTTAGAACGGGAGGGACCGAGCTCCTACGAGCAGTACTTC.